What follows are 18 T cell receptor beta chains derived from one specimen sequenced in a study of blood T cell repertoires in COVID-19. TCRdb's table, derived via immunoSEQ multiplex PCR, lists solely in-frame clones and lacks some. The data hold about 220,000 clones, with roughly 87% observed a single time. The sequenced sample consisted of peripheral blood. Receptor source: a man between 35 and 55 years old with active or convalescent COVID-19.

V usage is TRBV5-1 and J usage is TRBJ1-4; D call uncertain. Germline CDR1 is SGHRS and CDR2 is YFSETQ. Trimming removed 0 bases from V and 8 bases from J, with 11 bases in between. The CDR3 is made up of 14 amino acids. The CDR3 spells CASSLEMKEEKLFF. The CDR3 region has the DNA TGCGCCAGCAGCTTGGAGATGAAGGAGGAAAAACTGTTTTTT. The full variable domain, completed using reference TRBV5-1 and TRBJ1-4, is KAGVTQTPRYLIKTRGQQVTLSCSPISGHRSVSWYQQTPGQGLQFLFEYFSETQRNKGNFPGRFSGRQFSNSRSEMNVSTLELGDSALYLCASSLEMKEEKLFFGSGTQLSVL.

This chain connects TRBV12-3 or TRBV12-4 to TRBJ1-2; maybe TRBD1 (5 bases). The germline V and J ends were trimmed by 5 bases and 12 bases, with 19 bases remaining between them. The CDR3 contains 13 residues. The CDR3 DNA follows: TGTGCCAGCAGTGCCCCAGGGAAGAACCTTCACACCTTC. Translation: CASSAPGKNLHTF.

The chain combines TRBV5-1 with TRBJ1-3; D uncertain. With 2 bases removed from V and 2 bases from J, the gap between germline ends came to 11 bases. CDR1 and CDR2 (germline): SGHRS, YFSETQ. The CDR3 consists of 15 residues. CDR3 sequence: CASSFRGRTGNTIYF. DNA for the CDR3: TGCGCCAGCAGCTTTAGAGGTCGAACTGGAAACACCATATATTTT.

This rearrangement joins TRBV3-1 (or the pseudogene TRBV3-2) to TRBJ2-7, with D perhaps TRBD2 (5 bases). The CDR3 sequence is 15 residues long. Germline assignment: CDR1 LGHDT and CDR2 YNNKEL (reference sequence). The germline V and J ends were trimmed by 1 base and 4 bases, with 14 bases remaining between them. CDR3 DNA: TGTGCCAGCAGCCAAGCATTAGGACTTGTTTACGAGCAGTACTTC. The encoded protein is CASSQALGLVYEQYF.

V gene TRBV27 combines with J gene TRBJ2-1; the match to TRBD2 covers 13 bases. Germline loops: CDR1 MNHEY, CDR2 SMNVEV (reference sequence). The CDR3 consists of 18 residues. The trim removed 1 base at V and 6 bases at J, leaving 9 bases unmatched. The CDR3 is CASSLFPTSGGGTNEQFF. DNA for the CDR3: TGTGCCAGCAGTTTATTCCCCACTAGCGGGGGGGGGACCAATGAGCAGTTCTTC.

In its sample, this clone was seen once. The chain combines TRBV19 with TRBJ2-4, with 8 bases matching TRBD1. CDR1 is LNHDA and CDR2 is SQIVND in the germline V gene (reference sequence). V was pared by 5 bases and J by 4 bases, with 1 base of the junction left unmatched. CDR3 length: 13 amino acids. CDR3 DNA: TGTGCCAGTAGTGGGGACAGGAAAAACATTCAGTACTTC. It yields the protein CASSGDRKNIQYF.

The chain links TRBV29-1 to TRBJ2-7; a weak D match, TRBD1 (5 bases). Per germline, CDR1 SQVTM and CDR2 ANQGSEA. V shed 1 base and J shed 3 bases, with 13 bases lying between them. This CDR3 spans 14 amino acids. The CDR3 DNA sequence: TGCAGCGTTGAAGGTTGGGGCAACTTCTACGAGCAGTACTTC. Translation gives CSVEGWGNFYEQYF.

For the CDR3, the DNA is TGTGTCCATCAGGGGACATCTCTAAATTCACCCCTCCACTTT. Amino acids: CVHQGTSLNSPLHF. The chain uses TRBV30 and TRBJ1-6; a possible D gene is TRBD1 (6 bases). This CDR3 contains 14 residues. Germline V gives CDR1 GTSNPN, CDR2 SVGIG (reference sequence).

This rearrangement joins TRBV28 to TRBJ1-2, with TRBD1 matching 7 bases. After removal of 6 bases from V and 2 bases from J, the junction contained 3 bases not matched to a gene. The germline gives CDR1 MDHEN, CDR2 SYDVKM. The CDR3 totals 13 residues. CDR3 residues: CASRVTGNYGYTF. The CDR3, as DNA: TGTGCCAGCAGAGTGACAGGGAACTATGGCTACACCTTC.

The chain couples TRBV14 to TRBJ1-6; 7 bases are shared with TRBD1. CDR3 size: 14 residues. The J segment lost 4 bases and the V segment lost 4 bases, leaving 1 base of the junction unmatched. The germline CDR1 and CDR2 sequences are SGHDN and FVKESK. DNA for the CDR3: TGTGCCAGCAGCCCGGGACAGTATAATTCACCCCTCCACTTT. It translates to CASSPGQYNSPLHF. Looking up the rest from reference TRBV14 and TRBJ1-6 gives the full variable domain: EAGVTQFPSHSVIEKGQTVTLRCDPISGHDNLYWYRRVMGKEIKFLLHFVKESKQDESGMPNNRFLAERTGGTYSTLKVQPAELEDSGVYFCASSPGQYNSPLHFGNGTRLTVT.

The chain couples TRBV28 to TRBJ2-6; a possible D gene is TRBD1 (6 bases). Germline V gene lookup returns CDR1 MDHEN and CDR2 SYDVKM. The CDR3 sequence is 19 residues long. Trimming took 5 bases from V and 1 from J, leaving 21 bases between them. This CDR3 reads CASSPPTGITLSGANVLTF. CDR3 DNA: TGTGCCAGCAGTCCACCCACAGGGATAACCCTATCTGGGGCCAACGTCCTGACTTTC.

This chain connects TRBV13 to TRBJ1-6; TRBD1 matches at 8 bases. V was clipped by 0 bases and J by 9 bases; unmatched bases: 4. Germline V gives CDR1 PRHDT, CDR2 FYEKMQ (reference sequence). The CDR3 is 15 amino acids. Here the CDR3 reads CASSLGPGGGSPLHF. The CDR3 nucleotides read TGTGCCAGCAGCTTAGGCCCAGGGGGCGGTTCACCCCTCCACTTT.

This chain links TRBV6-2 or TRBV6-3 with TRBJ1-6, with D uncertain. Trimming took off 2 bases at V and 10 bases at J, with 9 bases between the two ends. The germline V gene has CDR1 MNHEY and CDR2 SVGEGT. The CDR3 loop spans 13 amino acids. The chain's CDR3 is CASSYGGESPLHF. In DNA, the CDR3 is TGTGCCAGCAGTTACGGCGGGGAATCACCCCTCCACTTT.

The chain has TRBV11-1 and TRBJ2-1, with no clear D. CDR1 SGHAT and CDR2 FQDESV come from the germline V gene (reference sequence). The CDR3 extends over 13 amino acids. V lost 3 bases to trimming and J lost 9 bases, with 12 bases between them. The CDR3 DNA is TGTGCCAGCAGCTTTACCCGCAGAGGTGAGCAGTTCTTC. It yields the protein CASSFTRRGEQFF.

This CDR3 is CASSFRTGGSTDTQYF. Here the CDR3 DNA reads TGTGCCAGCAGCTTTCGGACAGGGGGGAGCACAGATACGCAGTATTTT. The chain couples TRBV13 to TRBJ2-3; 10 bases agree with TRBD1. Losses at the gene ends were 3 bases for V and 0 bases for J; bases not matched to a gene: 3. Germline CDR1 PRHDT, CDR2 FYEKMQ (reference sequence). This CDR3 has 16 residues.

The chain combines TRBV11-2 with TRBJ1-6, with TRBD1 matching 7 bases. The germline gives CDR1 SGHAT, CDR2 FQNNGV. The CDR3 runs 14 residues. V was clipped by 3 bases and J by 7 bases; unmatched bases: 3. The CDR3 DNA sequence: TGTGCCAGCAGCTTCGACAGGGTGAATTCACCCCTCCACTTT. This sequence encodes CASSFDRVNSPLHF.

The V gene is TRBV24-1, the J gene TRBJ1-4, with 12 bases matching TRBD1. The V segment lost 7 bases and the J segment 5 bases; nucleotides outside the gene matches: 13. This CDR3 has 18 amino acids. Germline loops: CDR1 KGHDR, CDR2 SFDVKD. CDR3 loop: CATRNSSRDRGRNEKLFF. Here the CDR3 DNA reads TGTGCCACCAGAAACTCGTCCCGGGACAGGGGGCGAAATGAAAAACTGTTTTTT.

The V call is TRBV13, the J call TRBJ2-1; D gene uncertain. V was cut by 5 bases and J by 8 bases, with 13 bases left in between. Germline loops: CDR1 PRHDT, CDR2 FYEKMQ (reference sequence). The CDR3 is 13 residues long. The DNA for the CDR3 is TGTGCCAGCAGCCCCCCAACGCAGGATGAGCAGTTCTTC. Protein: CASSPPTQDEQFF. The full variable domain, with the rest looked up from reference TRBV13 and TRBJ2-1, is AAGVIQSPRHLIKEKRETATLKCYPIPRHDTVYWYQQGPGQDPQFLISFYEKMQSDKGSIPDRFSAQQFSDYHSELNMSSLELGDSALYFCASSPPTQDEQFFGPGTRLTVL.